This T cell receptor (beta chain) is from a study of response to subunit inactivated influenza vaccine. The CDR3 is 16 amino acids. The V end was cut by 0 bases, the J end by 2 bases, with 12 bases between. Germline V gene data show CDR1 as LGHNA and CDR2 as YSLEER. TCRdb reprocessed the RT-PCR reads via MiXCR and lists one record per CDR3 protein. The table records about 190,000 distinct CDR3 sequences, 13% to 15% of them present only once. There are a few counts of this clonotype. The antigen remains undetermined. Study results and limitations: Authors suggested each seasonal influenza vaccination recruits few new T cells.

The chain uses TRBV4-3 and TRBJ2-3, with D hard to call. The source is a man over 45 who received an inactivated influenza vaccine. Sample: CD8+ T cells sorted from PBMCs, taken about 5 days after vaccination. CDR3 coding DNA: TGCGCCAGCAGCCAAGAAGTTGTGAGCTTCACAGATACGCAGTATTTT. Protein sequence: CASSQEVVSFTDTQYF.